One sample yielded the 8 T cell receptor beta chains listed below, sequenced in a study of post-analysis software for immune sequencing data. The library was made from cDNA and included unique molecular identifiers. Using its own MiXCR run on the PCR reads, TCRdb lists one record per CDR3 protein. The sample has hundreds of thousands of distinct CDR3 sequences, approximately 59% seen once. Their recognized antigens are unknown. Overall study results and limits: Compared with controls, patients had more of about five TRBV segments, including TRBV5-6, TRBV5-1 and TRBV20-1.

The source material was blood. These receptor sequences come from a girl aged 2 to 10 with multiple sclerosis.

The chain has TRBV12-3 or TRBV12-4 and TRBJ1-6; tentative D call: TRBD1 (6 bases). The ends were cut back, 0 bases at V and 8 bases at J, with 17 bases in the middle. This CDR3 is built from 17 residues. The CDR3 loop reads CASSLALPGHPDSPLHF. The CDR3 nucleotides are TGTGCCAGCAGTTTAGCACTCCCGGGACATCCGGATTCACCCCTCCACTTT.

As concerns this clonotype: At one boundary the junction diverges from the germline segment, which might be a read error. The rearrangement uses TRBV4-1 and TRBJ2-1; 7 nucleotides agree with TRBD2. Germline V lookup: CDR1 MGHRA, CDR2 YSYEKL. This CDR3 has 16 amino acids. Written as DNA, the CDR3 is TGCGTCAGCAGCCAAGAACGAGGACTAGGGTACAATGAGCAGTTCTTC. Residues: CVSSQERGLGYNEQFF.

CDR3 nucleotides: TGTGCCAGCAGTCAGCAGGGTCAGCTTGTCAATGAGCAGTTCTTC. It encodes CASSQQGQLVNEQFF. The rearrangement joins TRBV6-5 to TRBJ2-1; the D gene is possibly TRBD1 (5 bases). This CDR3 has 15 residues. Germline V gene lookup returns CDR1 MNHEY and CDR2 SVGAGI. V was trimmed by 5 bases and J by 6 bases, leaving 17 bases between them.

The chain carries TRBV10-3 and TRBJ2-7, with D possibly being TRBD1 or TRBD2 (7 bases each). CDR3 length: 16 residues. V lost 2 bases and J 2 bases, leaving 16 bases between the germline ends. Germline V gene sequence: CDR1 ENHRY, CDR2 SYGVKD. The chain's CDR3 is CAISEGGRGGPYEQYF. CDR3 sequence (DNA): TGTGCCATCAGTGAGGGCGGCAGGGGGGGGCCCTACGAGCAGTACTTC.

This clonotype was found a few times. The chain combines TRBV19 with TRBJ2-1; TRBD2 is a possible D gene (6 bases). The germline V gene encodes CDR1 LNHDA and CDR2 SQIVND (reference sequence). CDR3 size: 15 residues. Trimming pared 4 bases from V and 0 bases from J, leaving 10 bases between. The DNA for the CDR3 is TGTGCCAGTAGTACTAGCGCGGACTCCTACAATGAGCAGTTCTTC. Protein: CASSTSADSYNEQFF.

The sample holds a few counts of this clonotype. This chain uses TRBV5-1 with TRBJ2-5, with no clear D. Germline V gene data show CDR1 as SGHRS and CDR2 as YFSETQ. The V end lost 0 bases, the J end lost 2 bases, and 8 bases lay between the germline ends. This CDR3 comprises 14 residues. This chain's CDR3 is CASSLVSAQETQYF. In DNA, the CDR3 is TGCGCCAGCAGCTTGGTATCAGCTCAAGAGACCCAGTACTTC.

This clonotype showed up just a few times. The CDR3 nucleotides read TGTGCCAGCAGCTTAGCAGACCGACAGGGGAACGAGCAGTACTTC. Its translation is CASSLADRQGNEQYF. V usage is TRBV7-2 and J usage is TRBJ2-7; TRBD1 agrees at 8 bases. The CDR3 totals 15 residues. Unmatched junction bases numbered 6, after V lost 0 bases and J lost 5 bases. The V gene's germline CDR1 is SGHTA and CDR2 FQGNSA.

The chain recombines TRBV29-1 with TRBJ1-2; weak D call: TRBD1 (5 bases). The V gene lost 0 bases and the J gene lost 4 bases, with 21 bases spanning the gap. Germline CDR1 SQVTM, CDR2 ANQGSEA. CDR3 size: 17 residues. The CDR3 coding sequence is TGCAGCGTTGAAGATCCCTTCTTGACAGAATTCAGCTATGGCTACACCTTC. This translates into CSVEDPFLTEFSYGYTF. The full variable domain, its missing parts supplied by reference TRBV29-1 and TRBJ1-2, is SAVISQKPSRDICQRGTSLTIQCQVDSQVTMMFWYRQQPGQSLTLIATANQGSEATYESGFVIDKFPISRPNLTFSTLTVSNMSPEDSSIYLCSVEDPFLTEFSYGYTFGSGTRLTVV.